Below are 5 T cell receptor beta chains sequenced from a single sample in a study of blood T cell repertoires in COVID-19 (dated by TCRdb to 2018 to 2021). The library came from the immunoSEQ multiplex PCR assay. What TCRdb holds here is the immuneACCESS table cut down to in-frame rearrangements. Part of the clones is not present; checked against another copy, under half of the missing clones reflect an unresolved V gene, and the others are unexplained. The sample table shows roughly 87,000 clones, and approximately 92% are seen once. The top ten hold about 5.2% of the sample. The sample taken for sequencing was peripheral blood. The receptors come from a woman aged 80 or over with active COVID-19.

This chain links TRBV5-4 with TRBJ2-1; TRBD2 aligns across 11 bases. CDR1 and CDR2 from the germline V gene are SGHNT and YYREEE (reference sequence). CDR3 size: 16 residues. J gave up 5 bases and V 3 bases, and 7 bases lay outside the gene matches. The DNA of the CDR3 is TGTGCCAGCAGCTCATCCGGGACTAGCGGTAACAATGAGCAGTTCTTC. Translation: CASSSSGTSGNNEQFF.

This chain uses TRBV18 with TRBJ2-1; tentatively, D is TRBD1 (7 bases). Trimming removed 6 bases from V and 9 bases from J, with 18 bases in between. The CDR3 contains 14 residues. Per germline, CDR1 KGHSH and CDR2 LQKENI. The DNA of the CDR3 is TGTGCCAGCTCCCGGGGGACAGATGGGAGTGAGCAGTTCTTC. It translates to CASSRGTDGSEQFF.

The J gene is TRBJ2-5, the V gene TRBV6-8; TRBD2 agrees at 10 bases. V lost 2 bases, J lost 5 bases, and 14 bases stayed unmatched. Per germline, CDR1 MNHGY and CDR2 SAAAGT. This CDR3 contains 18 residues. The DNA for the CDR3 is TGTGCCAGCAGTTACGTTTCTAGCGGGAGCCTAGAGAGGGAGACCCAGTACTTC. This sequence encodes CASSYVSSGSLERETQYF.

V usage is TRBV11-2 and J usage is TRBJ2-3; 7 bases are a match to TRBD2. The CDR3 is made up of 15 amino acids. Germline CDR1 reads SGHAT; CDR2 reads FQNNGV. The ends lost 3 bases at V and 4 bases at J; junction bases unmatched: 7. The CDR3 DNA sequence: TGTGCCAGCAGCTTTTCCGGGAGGATCGCAGATACGCAGTATTTT. Its translation is CASSFSGRIADTQYF.

V and J are TRBV28 and TRBJ2-1; 8 bases map to TRBD2. The CDR3 spans 13 residues. Germline CDR1 reads MDHEN; CDR2 reads SYDVKM. V gave up 7 bases and J gave up 9 bases; unmatched junction bases: 8. The CDR3 DNA follows: TGTGCCAGCACCCCTCTCCGGGGGGGTGAGCAGTTCTTC. It encodes CASTPLRGGEQFF.